The following is a TCR beta chain sequence with its context. Antigen specificity is unknown. Trimming removed 0 bases from V and 0 bases from J, with 12 bases in between. Germline V lookup: CDR1 LGHNA, CDR2 YNFKEQ. The CDR3 contains 17 residues. The source of the sample is a study of shared clonotypes between healthy human individuals. Study conclusions and caveats: The researchers took only blood, and tissue repertoires probably look different.

Measured with immunoSEQ multiplex PCR; TCRdb has only the in-frame clones, and not every one. The data contain over 400,000 clones, more than 75% of them singletons. This receptor was identified in a woman between 40 and 50 years old in good health. Some clones in this sample may be carry-over from other donors' samples. The sequenced sample was PBMCs. The J gene is TRBJ2-1, the V gene TRBV4-2; no firm D call. The DNA of the CDR3 is TGTGCCAGCAGCCAAGAGAAGACCCTCAGCTCCTACAATGAGCAGTTCTTC. Protein: CASSQEKTLSSYNEQFF.